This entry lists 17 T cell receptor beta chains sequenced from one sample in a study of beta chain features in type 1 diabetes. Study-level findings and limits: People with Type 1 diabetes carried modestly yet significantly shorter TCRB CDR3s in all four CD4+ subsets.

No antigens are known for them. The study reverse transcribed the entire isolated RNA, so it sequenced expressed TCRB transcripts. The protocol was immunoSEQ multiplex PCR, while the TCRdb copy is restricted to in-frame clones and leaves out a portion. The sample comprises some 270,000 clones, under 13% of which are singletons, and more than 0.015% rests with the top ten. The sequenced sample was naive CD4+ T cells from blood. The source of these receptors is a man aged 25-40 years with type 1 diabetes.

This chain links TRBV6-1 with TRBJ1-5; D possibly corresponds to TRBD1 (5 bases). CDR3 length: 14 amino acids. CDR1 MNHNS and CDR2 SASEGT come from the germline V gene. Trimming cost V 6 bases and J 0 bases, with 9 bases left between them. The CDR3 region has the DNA TGTGCCAGCAGGGCAGGGCCTAGCAATCAGCCCCAGCATTTT. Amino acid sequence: CASRAGPSNQPQHF.

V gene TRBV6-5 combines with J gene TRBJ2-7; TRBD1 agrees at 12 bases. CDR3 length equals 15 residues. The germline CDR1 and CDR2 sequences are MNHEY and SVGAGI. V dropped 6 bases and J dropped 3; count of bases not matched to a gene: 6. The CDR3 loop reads CASRLGTGGFYEQYF. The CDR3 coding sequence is TGTGCCAGCAGGCTTGGGACAGGGGGCTTCTACGAGCAGTACTTC.

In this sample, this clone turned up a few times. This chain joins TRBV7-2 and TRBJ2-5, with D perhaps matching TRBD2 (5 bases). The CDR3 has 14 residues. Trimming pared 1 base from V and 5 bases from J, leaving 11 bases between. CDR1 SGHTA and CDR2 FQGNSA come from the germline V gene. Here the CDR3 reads CASSLGSSRETQYF. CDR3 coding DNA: TGTGCCAGCAGCTTAGGGTCTAGCCGGGAGACCCAGTACTTC.

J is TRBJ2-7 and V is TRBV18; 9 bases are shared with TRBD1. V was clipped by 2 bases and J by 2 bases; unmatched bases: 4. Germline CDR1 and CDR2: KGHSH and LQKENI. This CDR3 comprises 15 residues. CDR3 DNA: TGTGCCAGCTCACCAAGGACAGGGGAACCCTACGAGCAGTACTTC. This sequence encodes CASSPRTGEPYEQYF.

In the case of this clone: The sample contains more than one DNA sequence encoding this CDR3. CDR3 region: CSALDNEQFF. DNA of the CDR3: TGCAGTGCTCTAGACAATGAGCAGTTCTTC. The gene calls are TRBV20-1 and TRBJ2-1; no firm D call. The CDR3 covers 10 residues. Germline V gene sequence: CDR1 DFQATT, CDR2 SNEGSKA (reference sequence). V lost 5 bases and J 5 bases, leaving 4 bases between the germline ends.

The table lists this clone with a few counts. The CDR3 bases are TGTGCCAGTAGTAGGGTGAGGAACATTCAGTACTTC. Translated: CASSRVRNIQYF. The genes are TRBV19 and TRBJ2-4; D unresolved. The CDR3 runs 12 residues. Trimming took 4 bases from V and 7 from J, leaving 8 bases between them. In germline, CDR1 is LNHDA, CDR2 SQIVND (reference sequence). Looking up the rest from reference TRBV19 and TRBJ2-4 gives the full variable domain: DGGITQSPKYLFRKEGQNVTLSCEQNLNHDAMYWYRQDPGQGLRLIYYSQIVNDFQKGDIAEGYSVSREKKESFPLTVTSAQKNPTAFYLCASSRVRNIQYFGAGTRLSVL.

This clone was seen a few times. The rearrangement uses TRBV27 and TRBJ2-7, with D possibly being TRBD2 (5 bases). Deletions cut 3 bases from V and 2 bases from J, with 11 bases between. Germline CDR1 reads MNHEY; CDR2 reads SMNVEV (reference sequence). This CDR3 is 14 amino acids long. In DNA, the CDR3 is TGTGCCAGCAGTTTTTCACGGGGTCCCTACGAGCAGTACTTC. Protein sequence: CASSFSRGPYEQYF.

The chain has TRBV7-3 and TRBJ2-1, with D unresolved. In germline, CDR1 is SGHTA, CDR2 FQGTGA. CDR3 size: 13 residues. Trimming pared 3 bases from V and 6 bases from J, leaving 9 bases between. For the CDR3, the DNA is TGTGCCAGCAGCTTGGCGGCTAGCAATGAGCAGTTCTTC. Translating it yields CASSLAASNEQFF.

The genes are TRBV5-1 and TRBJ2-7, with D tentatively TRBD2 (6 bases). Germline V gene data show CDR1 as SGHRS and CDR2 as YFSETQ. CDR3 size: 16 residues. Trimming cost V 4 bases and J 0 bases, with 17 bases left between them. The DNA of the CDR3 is TGCGCCAGCAGCCCCCCAGCGGGCAGGGCCTCCTACGAGCAGTACTTC. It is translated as CASSPPAGRASYEQYF.

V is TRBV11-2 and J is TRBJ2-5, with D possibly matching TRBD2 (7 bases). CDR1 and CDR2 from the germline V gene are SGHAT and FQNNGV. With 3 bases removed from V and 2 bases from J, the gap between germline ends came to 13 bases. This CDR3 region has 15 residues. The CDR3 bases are TGTGCCAGCAGCTTTCGCGGGGGCACTCAAGAGACCCAGTACTTC. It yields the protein CASSFRGGTQETQYF. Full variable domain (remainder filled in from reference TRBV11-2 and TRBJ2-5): EAGVAQSPRYKIIEKRQSVAFWCNPISGHATLYWYQQILGQGPKLLIQFQNNGVVDDSQLPKDRFSAERLKGVDSTLKIQPAKLEDSAVYLCASSFRGGTQETQYFGPGTRLLVL.

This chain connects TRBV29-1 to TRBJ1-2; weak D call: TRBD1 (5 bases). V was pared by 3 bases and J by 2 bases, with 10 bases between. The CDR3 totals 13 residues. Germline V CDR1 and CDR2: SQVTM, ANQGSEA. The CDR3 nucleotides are TGCAGCGTTGACAGTTACAGGAACTATGGCTACACCTTC. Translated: CSVDSYRNYGYTF.

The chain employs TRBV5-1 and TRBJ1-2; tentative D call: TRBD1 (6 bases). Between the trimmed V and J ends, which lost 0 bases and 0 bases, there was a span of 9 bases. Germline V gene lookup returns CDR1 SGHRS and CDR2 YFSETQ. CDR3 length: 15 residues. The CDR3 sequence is CASSLGAGANYGYTF. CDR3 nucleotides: TGCGCCAGCAGCTTGGGGGCAGGGGCTAACTATGGCTACACCTTC.

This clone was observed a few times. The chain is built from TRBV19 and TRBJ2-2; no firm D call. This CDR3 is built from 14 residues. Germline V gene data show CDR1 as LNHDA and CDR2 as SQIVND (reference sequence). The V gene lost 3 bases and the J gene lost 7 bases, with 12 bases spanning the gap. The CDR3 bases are TGTGCCAGTAGTATCGGCAGGTATAACGGGGAGCTGTTTTTT. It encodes CASSIGRYNGELFF.

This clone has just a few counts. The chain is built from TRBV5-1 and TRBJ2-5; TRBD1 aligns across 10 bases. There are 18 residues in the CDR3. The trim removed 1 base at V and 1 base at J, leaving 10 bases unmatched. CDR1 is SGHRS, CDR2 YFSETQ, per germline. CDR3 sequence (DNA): TGCGCCAGCAGCTTGAGCCCGGGACAGGGGTTCCCCCAAGAGACCCAGTACTTC. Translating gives CASSLSPGQGFPQETQYF. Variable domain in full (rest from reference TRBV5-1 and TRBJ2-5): KAGVTQTPRYLIKTRGQQVTLSCSPISGHRSVSWYQQTPGQGLQFLFEYFSETQRNKGNFPGRFSGRQFSNSRSEMNVSTLELGDSALYLCASSLSPGQGFPQETQYFGPGTRLLVL.

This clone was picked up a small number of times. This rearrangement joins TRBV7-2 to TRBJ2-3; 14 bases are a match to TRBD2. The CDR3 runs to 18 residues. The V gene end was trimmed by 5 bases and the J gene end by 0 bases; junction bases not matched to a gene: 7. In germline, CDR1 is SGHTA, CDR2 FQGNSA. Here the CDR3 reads CASSGRTSGGRSTDTQYF. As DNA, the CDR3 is TGTGCCAGCAGCGGGCGGACTAGCGGGGGGCGTAGCACAGATACGCAGTATTTT.

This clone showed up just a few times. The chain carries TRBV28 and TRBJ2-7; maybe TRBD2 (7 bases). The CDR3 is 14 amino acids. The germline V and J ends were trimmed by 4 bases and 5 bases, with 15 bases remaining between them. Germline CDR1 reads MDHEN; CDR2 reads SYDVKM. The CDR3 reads CASSSGGEEDEQYF. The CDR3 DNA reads TGTGCCAGCAGTTCGGGGGGCGAGGAGGACGAGCAGTACTTC.

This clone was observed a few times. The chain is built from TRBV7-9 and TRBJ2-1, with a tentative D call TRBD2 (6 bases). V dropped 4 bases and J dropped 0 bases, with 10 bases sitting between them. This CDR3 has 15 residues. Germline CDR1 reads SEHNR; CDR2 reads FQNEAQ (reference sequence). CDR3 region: CASSWGESSYNEQFF. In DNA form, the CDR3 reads TGTGCCAGCAGCTGGGGGGAGAGCTCCTACAATGAGCAGTTCTTC. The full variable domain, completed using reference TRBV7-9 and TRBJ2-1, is DTGVSQNPRHKITKRGQNVTFRCDPISEHNRLYWYRQTLGQGPEFLTYFQNEAQLEKSRLLSDRFSAERPKGSFSTLEIQRTEQGDSAMYLCASSWGESSYNEQFFGPGTRLTVL.